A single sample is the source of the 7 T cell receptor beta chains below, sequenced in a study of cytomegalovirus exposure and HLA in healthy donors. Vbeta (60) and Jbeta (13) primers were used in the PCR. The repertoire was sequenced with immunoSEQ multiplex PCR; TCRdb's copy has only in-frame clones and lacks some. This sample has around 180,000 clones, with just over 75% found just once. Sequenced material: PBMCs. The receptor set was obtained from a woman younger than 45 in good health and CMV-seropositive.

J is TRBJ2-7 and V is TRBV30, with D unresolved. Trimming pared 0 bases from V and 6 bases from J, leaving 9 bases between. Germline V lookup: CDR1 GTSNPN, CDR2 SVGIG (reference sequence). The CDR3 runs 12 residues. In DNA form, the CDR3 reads TGTGCCTGGAGTGTCTGGAGAGGCGAGCAGTACTTC. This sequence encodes CAWSVWRGEQYF.

The CDR3, as DNA: TGTGCCAGCCATAGGGACAGGGGTTATGAGCAGTTCTTC. Protein: CASHRDRGYEQFF. The chain combines TRBV6-5 with TRBJ2-1, with TRBD1 identical over 10 bases. J was trimmed by 8 bases and V by 8 bases; bases with no gene match: 6. The germline gives CDR1 MNHEY, CDR2 SVGAGI. This CDR3 has 13 residues.

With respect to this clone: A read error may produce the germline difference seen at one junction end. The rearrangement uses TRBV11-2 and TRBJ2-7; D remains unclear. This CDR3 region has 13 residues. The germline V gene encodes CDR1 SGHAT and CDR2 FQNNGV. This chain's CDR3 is CASSLVNSHEQYF. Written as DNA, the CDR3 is TGTGCCAGCAGCTTAGTAAACTCCCACGAGCAGTACTTC.

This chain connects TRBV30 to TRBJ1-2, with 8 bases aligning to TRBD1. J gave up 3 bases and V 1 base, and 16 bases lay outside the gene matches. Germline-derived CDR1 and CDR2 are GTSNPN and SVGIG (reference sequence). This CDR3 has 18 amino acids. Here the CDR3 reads CAWSGEQGDLPYDYGYTF. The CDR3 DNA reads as TGTGCCTGGAGTGGGGAACAGGGGGACCTTCCCTATGACTATGGCTACACCTTC.

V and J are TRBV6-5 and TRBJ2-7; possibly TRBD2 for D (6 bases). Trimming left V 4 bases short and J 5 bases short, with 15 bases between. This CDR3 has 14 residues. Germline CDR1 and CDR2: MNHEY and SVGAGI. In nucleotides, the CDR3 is TGTGCCAGCAGTTCCCCGGAGGGCCTGGACGAGCAGTACTTC. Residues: CASSSPEGLDEQYF.

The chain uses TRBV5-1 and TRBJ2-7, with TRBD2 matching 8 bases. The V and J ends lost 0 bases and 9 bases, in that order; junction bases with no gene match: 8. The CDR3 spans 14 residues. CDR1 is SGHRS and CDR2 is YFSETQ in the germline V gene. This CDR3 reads CASSLVSGGVGQYF. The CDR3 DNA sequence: TGCGCCAGCAGCTTGGTGTCGGGGGGGGTCGGGCAGTACTTC.

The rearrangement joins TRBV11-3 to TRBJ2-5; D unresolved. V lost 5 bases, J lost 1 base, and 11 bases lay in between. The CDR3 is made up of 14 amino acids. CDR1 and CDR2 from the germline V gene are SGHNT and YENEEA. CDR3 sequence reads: CASSVMRSQETQYF. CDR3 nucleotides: TGTGCCAGCAGCGTGATGAGGAGCCAAGAGACCCAGTACTTC.